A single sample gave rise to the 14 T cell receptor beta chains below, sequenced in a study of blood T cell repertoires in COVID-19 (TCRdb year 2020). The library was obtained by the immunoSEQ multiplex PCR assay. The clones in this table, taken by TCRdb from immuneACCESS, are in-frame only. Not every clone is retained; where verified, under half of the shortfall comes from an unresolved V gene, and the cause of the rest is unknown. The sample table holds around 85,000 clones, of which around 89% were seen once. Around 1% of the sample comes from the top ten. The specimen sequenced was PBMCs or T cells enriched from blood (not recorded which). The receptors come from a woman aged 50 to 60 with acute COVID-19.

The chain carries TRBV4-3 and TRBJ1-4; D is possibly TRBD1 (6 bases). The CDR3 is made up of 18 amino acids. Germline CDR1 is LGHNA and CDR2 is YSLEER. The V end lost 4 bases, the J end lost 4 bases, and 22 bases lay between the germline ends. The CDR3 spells CASSRQVPARSFNEKLFF. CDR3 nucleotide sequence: TGCGCCAGCAGCCGACAGGTTCCGGCCCGCTCGTTTAATGAAAAACTGTTTTTT.

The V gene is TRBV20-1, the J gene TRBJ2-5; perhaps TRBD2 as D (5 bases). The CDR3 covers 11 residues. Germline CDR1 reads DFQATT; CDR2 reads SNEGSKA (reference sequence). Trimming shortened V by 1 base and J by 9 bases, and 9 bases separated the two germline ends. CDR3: CSARVERAQYF. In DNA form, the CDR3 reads TGCAGTGCTAGAGTGGAGAGGGCCCAGTACTTC.

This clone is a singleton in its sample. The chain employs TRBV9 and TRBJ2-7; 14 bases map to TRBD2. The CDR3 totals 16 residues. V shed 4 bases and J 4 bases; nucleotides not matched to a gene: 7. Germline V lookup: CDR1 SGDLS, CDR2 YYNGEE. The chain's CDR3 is CASSSGLAGGYYEQYF. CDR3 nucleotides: TGTGCCAGCAGCTCCGGACTAGCGGGAGGTTATTACGAGCAGTACTTC.

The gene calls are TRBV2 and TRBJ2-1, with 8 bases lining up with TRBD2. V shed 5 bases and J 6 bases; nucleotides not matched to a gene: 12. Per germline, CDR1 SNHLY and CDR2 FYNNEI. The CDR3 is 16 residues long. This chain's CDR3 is CASSRPGLAGVNEQFF. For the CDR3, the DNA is TGTGCCAGCAGTCGCCCCGGACTAGCCGGTGTCAATGAGCAGTTCTTC.

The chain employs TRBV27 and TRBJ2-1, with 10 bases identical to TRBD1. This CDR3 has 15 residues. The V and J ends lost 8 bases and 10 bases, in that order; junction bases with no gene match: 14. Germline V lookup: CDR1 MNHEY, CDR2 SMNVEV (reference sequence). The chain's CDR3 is CASGGSGTGVREQFF. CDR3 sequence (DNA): TGTGCCAGCGGAGGGAGCGGGACAGGGGTCCGGGAGCAGTTCTTC.

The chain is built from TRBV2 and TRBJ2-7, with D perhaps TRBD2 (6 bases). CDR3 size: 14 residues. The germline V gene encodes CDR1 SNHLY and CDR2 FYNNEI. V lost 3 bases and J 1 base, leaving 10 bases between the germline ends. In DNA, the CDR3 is TGTGCCAGCAGTGAGGAGGGGTCGTCCTACGAGCAGTACTTC. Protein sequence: CASSEEGSSYEQYF.

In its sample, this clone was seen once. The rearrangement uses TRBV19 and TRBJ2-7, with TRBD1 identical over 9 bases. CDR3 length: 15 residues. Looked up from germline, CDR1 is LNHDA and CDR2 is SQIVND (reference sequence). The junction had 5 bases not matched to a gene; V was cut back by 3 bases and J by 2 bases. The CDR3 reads CASSITGQGTYEQYF. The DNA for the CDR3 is TGTGCCAGTAGTATTACAGGACAGGGGACCTACGAGCAGTACTTC.

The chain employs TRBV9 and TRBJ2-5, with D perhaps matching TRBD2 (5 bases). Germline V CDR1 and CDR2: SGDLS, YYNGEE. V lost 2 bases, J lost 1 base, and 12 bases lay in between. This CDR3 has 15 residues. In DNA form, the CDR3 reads TGTGCCAGCAGCGTCGTCGGGGTACCCCAAGAGACCCAGTACTTC. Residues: CASSVVGVPQETQYF.

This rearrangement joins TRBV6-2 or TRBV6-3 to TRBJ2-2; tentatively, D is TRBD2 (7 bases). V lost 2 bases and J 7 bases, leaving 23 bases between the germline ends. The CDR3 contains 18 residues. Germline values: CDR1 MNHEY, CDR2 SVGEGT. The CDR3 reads CASSYLSLGGARSGELFF. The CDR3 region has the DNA TGTGCCAGCAGTTACCTCTCCCTGGGGGGGGCAAGGAGCGGGGAGCTGTTTTTT.

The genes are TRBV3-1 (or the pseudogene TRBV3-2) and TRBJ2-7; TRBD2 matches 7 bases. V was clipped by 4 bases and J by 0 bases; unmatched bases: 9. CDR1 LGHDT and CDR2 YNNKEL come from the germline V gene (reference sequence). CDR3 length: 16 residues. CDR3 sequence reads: CASSRNPGGSSYEQYF. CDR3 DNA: TGTGCCAGCAGCCGAAACCCTGGCGGGAGCTCCTACGAGCAGTACTTC.

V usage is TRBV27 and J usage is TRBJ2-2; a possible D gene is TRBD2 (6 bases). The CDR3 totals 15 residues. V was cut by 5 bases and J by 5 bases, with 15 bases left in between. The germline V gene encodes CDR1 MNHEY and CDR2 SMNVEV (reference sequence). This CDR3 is CASSPMGGVTGELFF. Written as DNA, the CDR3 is TGTGCCAGCAGTCCCATGGGGGGAGTGACCGGGGAGCTGTTTTTT.

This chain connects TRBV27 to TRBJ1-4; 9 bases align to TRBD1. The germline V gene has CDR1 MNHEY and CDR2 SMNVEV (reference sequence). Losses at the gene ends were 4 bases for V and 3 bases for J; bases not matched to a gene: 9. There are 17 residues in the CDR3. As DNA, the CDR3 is TGTGCCAGCAGTTCTAAGGGGACAGGGTGGTCTAATGAAAAACTGTTTTTT. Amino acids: CASSSKGTGWSNEKLFF.

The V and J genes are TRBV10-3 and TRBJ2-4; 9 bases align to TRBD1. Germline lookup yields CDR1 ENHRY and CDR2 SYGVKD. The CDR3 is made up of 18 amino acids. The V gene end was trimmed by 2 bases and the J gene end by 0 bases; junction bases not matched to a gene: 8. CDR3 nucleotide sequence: TGTGCCATCAGTGAGGGCCCAGACAGGGGGGGAGCCAAAAACATTCAGTACTTC. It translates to CAISEGPDRGGAKNIQYF.

The CDR3 loop is CASSLVGRVLGEQYF. The CDR3 nucleotides read TGTGCCAGCAGCTTAGTCGGGAGGGTTCTCGGCGAGCAGTACTTC. The chain carries TRBV11-2 and TRBJ2-7; 8 bases agree with TRBD2. Losses at the gene ends were 1 base for V and 6 bases for J; bases not matched to a gene: 8. CDR3 size: 15 residues. Germline V gene sequence: CDR1 SGHAT, CDR2 FQNNGV. The full variable domain, its missing parts supplied by reference TRBV11-2 and TRBJ2-7, is EAGVAQSPRYKIIEKRQSVAFWCNPISGHATLYWYQQILGQGPKLLIQFQNNGVVDDSQLPKDRFSAERLKGVDSTLKIQPAKLEDSAVYLCASSLVGRVLGEQYFGPGTRLTVT.